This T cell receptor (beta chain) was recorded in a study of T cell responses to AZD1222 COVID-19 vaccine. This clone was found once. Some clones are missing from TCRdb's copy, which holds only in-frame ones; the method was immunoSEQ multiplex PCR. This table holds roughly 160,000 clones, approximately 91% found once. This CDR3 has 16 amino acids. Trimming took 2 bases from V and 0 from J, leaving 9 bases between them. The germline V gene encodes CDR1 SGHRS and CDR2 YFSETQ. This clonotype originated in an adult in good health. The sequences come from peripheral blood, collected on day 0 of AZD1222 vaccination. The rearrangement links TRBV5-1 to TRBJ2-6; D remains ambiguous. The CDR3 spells CASSFDPTSGANVLTF. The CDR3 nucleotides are TGCGCCAGCAGCTTTGACCCCACCTCTGGGGCCAACGTCCTGACTTTC.